Presented here are 22 T cell receptor beta chains from one specimen sequenced in a study of CXCR3-negative and CXCR3-positive naive CD8 T cells. The study, taken as a whole, reports: Naive cells positive for CXCR3 carried more hydrophobic TRB CDR3s than CXCR3-negative ones.

5' RACE that incorporated UMI labels was used to prepare the TRB cDNA libraries. From its re-call of the 5' RACE reads, TCRdb lists each CDR3 protein once, without DNA. Its table lists more than 80,000 distinct CDR3 sequences. Their antigen targets remain unknown. Sequences were obtained from naive CXCR3+ CD8+ T cells from blood. Indicated subset: CD45RO-CCR7+CD27+CD95- naive CD8+ T cells expressing CXCR3 (TNR3+). The receptors here all came from a human donor in good health. Some clones in this sample may be carry-over from other donors' samples.

V and J are TRBV15 and TRBJ2-3. The CDR3 extends over 12 amino acids. Germline loops: CDR1 LNHNV, CDR2 YYDKDF (reference sequence). CDR3 sequence: CATSYGKDTQYF.

The chain is built from TRBV9 and TRBJ1-1. The germline gives CDR1 SGDLS, CDR2 YYNGEE. The CDR3 extends over 12 amino acids. The CDR3 is CASSASNTEAFF.

The CDR3 here is CASSYGTSGSLYEQYF. The chain joins TRBV6-2 or TRBV6-3 to TRBJ2-7; TCRdb indicates TRBD2, and absent DNA this call remains unverified. CDR1 MNHEY and CDR2 SVGEGT come from the germline V gene. The length of the CDR3 is 16 residues.

V and J are TRBV7-2 and TRBJ2-7; as DNA is missing, the TRBD2 call by TCRdb cannot be tested. Germline V gene sequence: CDR1 SGHTA, CDR2 FQGNSA. CDR3 length: 14 amino acids. The CDR3 loop is CASSLVRTSDEQYF.

This rearrangement joins TRBV12-3 or TRBV12-4 to TRBJ2-5; without DNA, the TCRdb call of TRBD1 cannot be checked. The CDR3 is 13 amino acids. The CDR3 protein is CASSDRGEETQYF.

The rearrangement links TRBV30 to TRBJ2-7; TCRdb proposes TRBD2, but this gene call is untestable without DNA. The CDR3 length is 16 residues. Per germline, CDR1 GTSNPN and CDR2 SVGIG (reference sequence). Here the CDR3 reads CAWSRPSAGGTYEQYF.

CDR3 region: CASRKSGTQPTYEQYF. J is TRBJ2-7 and V is TRBV28; no DNA is available, so the TRBD1 call from TCRdb remains unchecked. The germline V gene has CDR1 MDHEN and CDR2 SYDVKM. The CDR3 spans 16 residues. Drawing the rest from reference TRBV28 and TRBJ2-7, the complete variable domain is DVKVTQSSRYLVKRTGEKVFLECVQDMDHENMFWYRQDPGLGLRLIYFSYDVKMKEKGDIPEGYSVSREKKERFSLILESASTNQTSMYLCASRKSGTQPTYEQYFGPGTRLTVT.

This chain connects TRBV27 to TRBJ2-1. Germline CDR1 reads MNHEY; CDR2 reads SMNVEV (reference sequence). This CDR3 region has 14 residues. This CDR3 is CASRGGAAYNEQFF.

The rearrangement uses TRBV4-1 and TRBJ1-2; checking the TCRdb D call of TRBD1 is not possible without DNA. This CDR3 is built from 15 residues. The germline CDR1 and CDR2 sequences are MGHRA and YSYEKL. The CDR3 here is CASSQVGGDFYGYTF.

The gene calls are TRBV29-1 and TRBJ2-2; without DNA, the TCRdb call of TRBD2 cannot be checked. This CDR3 is built from 16 residues. The germline CDR1 and CDR2 sequences are SQVTM and ANQGSEA. The CDR3 region is CSVGGGASGSTGELFF.

The rearrangement uses TRBV6-5 and TRBJ2-1; TCRdb picks TRBD1, but there is no DNA to check that call. This CDR3 comprises 15 residues. Germline V gene lookup returns CDR1 MNHEY and CDR2 SVGAGI. The CDR3 sequence: CASSWRGDRDDEQFF.

The rearrangement uses TRBV4-1 and TRBJ2-1; TCRdb proposes TRBD2, but this gene call is untestable without DNA. Germline V gene lookup returns CDR1 MGHRA and CDR2 YSYEKL. The CDR3 runs 18 residues. The CDR3 loop reads CASSQGPGTSGSLDEQFF.

The chain is built from TRBV7-8 and TRBJ2-7; the D call from TCRdb, TRBD1, cannot be confirmed without DNA. Looked up from germline, CDR1 is SGHVS and CDR2 is FQNEAQ. The CDR3 covers 15 residues. The CDR3 region is CASSYTGTGGYEQYF.

The chain combines TRBV29-1 with TRBJ2-1; the D call from TCRdb, TRBD2, cannot be confirmed without DNA. Looked up from germline, CDR1 is SQVTM and CDR2 is ANQGSEA. The CDR3 is made up of 15 amino acids. CDR3 protein: CSSNSWPSGSYEQFF.

The chain is built from TRBV29-1 and TRBJ2-7; TCRdb names TRBD2, which stays unverified in the absence of DNA. CDR3 length: 16 amino acids. Germline assignment: CDR1 SQVTM and CDR2 ANQGSEA. CDR3 sequence reads: CSVVFGERGGLYEQYF.

This chain uses TRBV6-2 or TRBV6-3 with TRBJ2-1. The germline V gene has CDR1 MNHEY and CDR2 SVGEGT. CDR3 size: 14 residues. The CDR3 loop reads CASSYPNTYNEQFF.

The chain couples TRBV12-3 or TRBV12-4 to TRBJ2-5; there is no DNA to check the TCRdb D call of TRBD2. The CDR3 covers 14 residues. The CDR3 loop reads CASNSDYTQETQYF.

The rearrangement links TRBV21-1 to TRBJ1-5. TRBV21-1 is flagged as a pseudogene. The CDR3 spans 14 residues. CDR3 loop: CASTTGIENQPQHF.

The chain couples TRBV29-1 to TRBJ2-7; TCRdb reports TRBD1, a call that lacks DNA to check it against. This CDR3 spans 12 amino acids. Germline values: CDR1 SQVTM, CDR2 ANQGSEA. The CDR3 reads CSVEAGDYEQYF.

This chain links TRBV14 with TRBJ1-5. This CDR3 spans 12 amino acids. Germline loops: CDR1 SGHDN, CDR2 FVKESK. Here the CDR3 reads CASSQGYQPQHF.

The chain uses TRBV5-1 and TRBJ1-1; TCRdb returns TRBD1, unconfirmable since there is no DNA. The germline V gene has CDR1 SGHRS and CDR2 YFSETQ. This CDR3 is built from 15 residues. The CDR3 sequence is CASSLVAPGNTEAFF.

The rearrangement joins TRBV29-1 to TRBJ2-1. Germline CDR1 SQVTM, CDR2 ANQGSEA. The CDR3 length is 11 residues. CDR3 residues: CSVISSNEQFF.